Below are 3 T cell receptor beta chains sequenced from a single sample in a study of regulatory T cells in long-lasting Graves disease. Libraries of TCR beta came from iRepertoire HTBI primers plus Arm-PCR of CDR3 regions. TCRdb used MiXCR to reprocess the multiplex PCR reads, holding one entry per CDR3 protein. Seen here are 350,000 to 500,000 distinct CDR3 sequences, 14% observed once, and the top ten hold around a sixth. Time point noted: newly diagnosed GD, antithyroid drugs for less than 3 months. Extracted PBMC RNA gave rise to the TCR library. The same data also contributed to another study, on T cells in Graves' hyperthyroidism and ophthalmopathy.

The sample was peripheral blood mononuclear cells (PBMCs), taken at new diagnosis, from a patient treated with antithyroid drugs. The receptors derive from a woman aged 50 to 60 with Graves disease.

The sample holds many counts of this clonotype. The chain uses TRBV6-5 and TRBJ1-2; 7 bases align to TRBD1. V gave up 0 bases and J gave up 2 bases; unmatched junction bases: 3. The CDR3 is made up of 15 amino acids. CDR1 and CDR2 (germline): MNHEY, SVGAGI. CDR3 nucleotides: TGTGCCAGCAGTTACTCGGACAGGAAGAACTATGGCTACACCTTC. It is translated as CASSYSDRKNYGYTF.

This sequence joins TRBV18 and TRBJ2-1; the D call may be TRBD1 or TRBD2 (5 bases each). The CDR3 has 13 amino acids. The germline V gene has CDR1 KGHSH and CDR2 LQKENI. Deletions cut 5 bases from V and 10 bases from J, with 15 bases between. The CDR3 spells CASSSFTGQEQFF. CDR3 nucleotides: TGTGCCAGCTCATCGTTCACGGGGCAGGAGCAGTTCTTC.

This clonotype showed up many times. J is TRBJ2-1 and V is TRBV5-1; weak D call: TRBD2 (6 bases). Germline V gene sequence: CDR1 SGHRS, CDR2 YFSETQ. Trimming removed 0 bases at V and 3 bases at J, with 16 bases between. The CDR3 is 17 residues long. The CDR3 loop reads CASSLGGSGIRYNEQFF. The CDR3 DNA reads as TGCGCCAGCAGCTTGGGCGGTAGCGGAATACGCTACAATGAGCAGTTCTTC.